This paragraph covers one TCR beta chain sequence. The data belong to a study of blood T cell repertoires in COVID-19. The CDR3 runs to 14 residues. Per the germline V gene, CDR1 is MGHRA and CDR2 is YSYEKL. With V trimmed by 8 bases and J by 4 bases, 9 bases remained unmatched. The method was immunoSEQ multiplex PCR; TCRdb's version includes in-frame clones alone and lacks a portion of them. The table shows some 150,000 clones, with more than 70% occurring only once. Material for sequencing was peripheral blood. This chain links TRBV4-1 with TRBJ1-2; 8 positions match TRBD1. The sequence was collected from a woman in her sixties with acute or convalescent COVID-19. CDR3 DNA: TGCGCCAGCCAACAGGGGGTCCAGACCTATGGCTACACCTTC. This sequence encodes CASQQGVQTYGYTF.